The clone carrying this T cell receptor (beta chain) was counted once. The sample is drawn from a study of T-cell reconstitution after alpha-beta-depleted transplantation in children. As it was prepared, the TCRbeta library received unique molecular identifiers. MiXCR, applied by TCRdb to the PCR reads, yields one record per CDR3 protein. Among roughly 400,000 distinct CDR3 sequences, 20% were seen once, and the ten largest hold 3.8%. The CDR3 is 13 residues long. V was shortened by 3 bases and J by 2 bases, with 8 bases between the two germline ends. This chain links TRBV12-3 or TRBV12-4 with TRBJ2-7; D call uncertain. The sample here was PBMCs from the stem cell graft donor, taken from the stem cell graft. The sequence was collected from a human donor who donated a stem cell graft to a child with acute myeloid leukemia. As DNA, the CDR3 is TGTGCCAGCAGTTTGGACGGACCCTACGAGCAGTACTTC. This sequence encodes CASSLDGPYEQYF.